This T cell receptor (beta chain) was sequenced during a study of T-cell reconstitution after alpha-beta-depleted transplantation in children. Unique molecular identifiers were incorporated into the prepared TCRbeta library. TCRdb reanalysed the PCR reads using MiXCR and keeps one entry per CDR3 protein. This sample yields tens of thousands of distinct CDR3 sequences, of which 44% are seen a single time; approximately 98% belongs to the top ten. The CDR3 extends over 12 amino acids. Germline lookup yields CDR1 SGHDT and CDR2 YYEEEE. Deletions cut 4 bases from V and 9 bases from J, with 12 bases between.

The chain is built from TRBV5-6 and TRBJ2-3; no firm D call. The specimen comprised PBMCs, mostly from graft donor cells, sampled 360 days after TCRalphabeta/CD19-depleted stem cell transplant. The source of this sequence is a male patient aged 10-17 years who had a stem cell transplant for acute lymphoblastic leukemia, so the T cells may come from the graft donor. CDR3 residues: CASSIFGETQYF. The CDR3 DNA reads TGTGCCAGCAGCATTTTTGGAGAAACGCAGTATTTT.